The entry that follows covers one T cell receptor (beta chain) sequence. Its antigen has not been determined. It has no much larger one-base neighbor in the sample; base qualities were not kept. TCRbeta CDR3 regions were amplified from genomic DNA by means of the immunoSEQ Assay, a bias-controlled multiplex PCR. Turning to the authors' computational methods: The number of nucleated cells in each sample was estimated by amplification of reference gene primers within the assay. To quantify the absolute abundance of each unique TCRbeta CDR3 rearrangement, sequence reads were collapsed and filtered. Productive Simpson clonality was computed per sample as the square root of Simpson's diversity index over productive rearrangements. The table comes from immuneACCESS by way of TCRdb, which keeps in-frame sequences with V and J called. Part of the clones is missing from these tables; in studies checked, under half for an unresolved V gene and the rest for unknown reasons. V, J and clone size are those of that table, while D and trimming were read from the DNA. The sample profile shows some 180,000 clones; around nine tenths of them were found once. In total, the top ten clones hold roughly 19% of the sample.

The germline V gene provides CDR1 MNHEY and CDR2 SVGAGI. The germline V end is reduced by 7 bases and the J end by 1 base; junction bases left unmatched: 6. The CDR3 goes from the cysteine to the phenylalanine over 14 residues. The sequence is cut down to CDR3 DNA, 42 bases in frame from base 1. The data were taken from a study of blood T cell repertoires in COVID-19 (dated by TCRdb to about 2020). Looking at the study overall: The collaborator samples originated in the United States, Italy and Spain and spanned the acute and convalescent phases of COVID-19. The prospective study material was composed of cDNA or gDNA derived from T cells, B-cell-depleted T cells, or PBMCs. The dataset comprised deeply sampled blood TCRbeta repertoires from subjects exposed to, actively infected with, or recovered from COVID-19. The repertoires were released in a freely available public database meant as a resource for research on the immune response to SARS-CoV-2. Samples came from the ongoing ImmuneRACE study (first 160 participants) plus 1,254 subjects from 6 global collaborators. The sample metadata nearly always contained a de-identified subject ID, COVID-19 status, age in years and sex. Where available, HLA class I and class II types were taken from metadata supplied by the sample provider and were not determined by assay-based typing.

One collaborating source in Seattle enrolled patients while the patients were actively infected and followed the patients over time throughout the course of disease. Each collaborating institution followed its own protocols to collect whole blood in K2EDTA tubes. For TCRbeta analysis, collaborators shipped samples as frozen whole blood, isolated PBMCs, or DNA extracted from either of those sample types. General study outcomes and caveats: The quantity of clinical and demographic metadata differed by source and by participant and was supplied without curation.

The TCR originated in a man in his forties or fifties with COVID-19, enrolled during active disease. The chain uses TRBV6-5 and TRBJ1-1; a stretch of 7 junction bases matches TRBD1. Input material: peripheral blood. The DNA reads as follows: TGTGCCAGCATCCTGGGACAGACGAACACTGAAGCTTTCTTT. Its translation is CASILGQTNTEAFF.